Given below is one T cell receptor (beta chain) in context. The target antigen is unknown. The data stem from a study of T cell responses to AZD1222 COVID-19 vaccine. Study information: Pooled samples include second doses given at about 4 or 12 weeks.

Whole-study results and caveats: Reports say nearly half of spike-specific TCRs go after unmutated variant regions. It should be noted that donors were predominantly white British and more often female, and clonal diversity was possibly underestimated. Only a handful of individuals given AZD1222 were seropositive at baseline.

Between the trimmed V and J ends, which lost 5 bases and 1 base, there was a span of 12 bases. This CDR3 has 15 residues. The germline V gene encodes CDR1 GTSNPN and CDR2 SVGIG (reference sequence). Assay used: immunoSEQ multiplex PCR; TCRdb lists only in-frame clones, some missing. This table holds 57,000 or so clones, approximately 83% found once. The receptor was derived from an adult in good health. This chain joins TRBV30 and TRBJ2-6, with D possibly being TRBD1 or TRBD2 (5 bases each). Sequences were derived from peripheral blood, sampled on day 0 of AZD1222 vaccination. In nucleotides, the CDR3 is TGTGCCTGGGGGGGACGGTCTTCTGGGGCCAACGTCCTGACTTTC. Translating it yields CAWGGRSSGANVLTF.